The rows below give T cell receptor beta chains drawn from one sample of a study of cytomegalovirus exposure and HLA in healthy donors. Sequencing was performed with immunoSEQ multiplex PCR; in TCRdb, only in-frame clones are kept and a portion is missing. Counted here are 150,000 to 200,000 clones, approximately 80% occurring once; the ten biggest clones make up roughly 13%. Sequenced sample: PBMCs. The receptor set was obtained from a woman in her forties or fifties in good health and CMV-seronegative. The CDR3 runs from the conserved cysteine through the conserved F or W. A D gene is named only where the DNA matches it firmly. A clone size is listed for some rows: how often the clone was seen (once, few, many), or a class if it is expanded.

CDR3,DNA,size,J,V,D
CASSLSTANYGYTF,TGTGCCAGCAGCTTAAGTACAGCTAACTATGGCTACACCTTC,once,TRBJ1-2,TRBV7-9,-
CASSLTGGGSEAFF,TGTGCCAGCAGCCTGACAGGGGGAGGATCTGAAGCTTTCTTT,-,TRBJ1-1,TRBV7-8,TRBD1
CASRRYSGLYGYTF,TGTGCCAGTAGAAGATATTCCGGGTTGTATGGCTACACCTTC,-,TRBJ1-2,TRBV19,-
CASSGGGSGANVLTF,TGTGCCAGCAGCGGAGGGGGCTCTGGGGCCAACGTCCTGACTTTC,-,TRBJ2-6,TRBV9,-
CASSGRALRNEQFF,TGTGCCAGTAGCGGGAGGGCCCTCAGGAATGAGCAGTTCTTC,-,TRBJ2-1,TRBV27,TRBD2
CASSLEGTSYNEQYF,TGTGCCAGCAGCTTAGAAGGGACTAGTTATAACGAGCAGTACTTC,-,TRBJ2-7,TRBV11-2,TRBD2
CASSLDRVYGYTF,TGTGCCAGCAGCCTAGACAGAGTCTATGGCTACACCTTC,-,TRBJ1-2,TRBV7-9,-
CASSLGQARNTEAFF,TGTGCCAGCAGCTTAGGACAGGCCAGGAACACTGAAGCTTTCTTT,-,TRBJ1-1,TRBV11-2,-
CASSPGDRGGLDTQYF,TGTGCCAGCAGCCCGGGGGATCGGGGGGGCTTAGATACGCAGTATTTT,few,TRBJ2-3,TRBV4-2,TRBD2
CASSQDLGAQPQHF,TGCGCCAGCAGCCAAGATTTGGGGGCTCAGCCCCAGCATTTT,once,TRBJ1-5,TRBV4-3,-
CSGGQGGEATEAFF,TGCAGCGGCGGACAGGGGGGTGAAGCCACTGAAGCTTTCTTT,-,TRBJ1-1,TRBV29-1,TRBD1
CAETPREGHQPQHF,TGTGCCGAAACCCCCAGGGAGGGTCATCAGCCCCAGCATTTT,-,TRBJ1-5,TRBV2,-
CASSAGARNQPQHF,TGTGCCAGTAGTGCGGGGGCACGGAATCAGCCCCAGCATTTT,-,TRBJ1-5,TRBV19,-
CGGQDQETQYF,TGCGGGGGACAGGATCAAGAGACCCAGTACTTC,-,TRBJ2-5,TRBV20-1,TRBD1
CASSQEDRGLYEQYF,TGCGCCAGCAGCCAAGAGGACAGGGGACTTTACGAGCAGTACTTC,-,TRBJ2-7,TRBV4-1,TRBD1
CASSPEGHEQYF,TGTGCCAGCAGCCCCGAGGGACATGAGCAGTACTTC,few,TRBJ2-7,TRBV11-2,-
CASRIDRGGNEKLFF,TGTGCCAGCAGGATCGACAGGGGCGGAAATGAAAAACTGTTTTTT,few,TRBJ1-4,TRBV2,TRBD1
CASSPGQGVEETQYF,TGTGCCAGCTCACCTGGACAGGGGGTCGAGGAGACCCAGTACTTC,-,TRBJ2-5,TRBV18,TRBD1
CAISETGGATDTQYF,TGTGCCATCAGTGAGACCGGGGGGGCCACAGATACGCAGTATTTT,once,TRBJ2-3,TRBV10-3,TRBD2
CASSLASREGTGELFF,TGCGCCAGCAGCTTGGCCTCGCGGGAGGGCACCGGGGAGCTGTTTTTT,-,TRBJ2-2,TRBV5-1,TRBD2
CASSPWGQGLDTIYF,TGTGCCAGCTCACCATGGGGGCAGGGCCTCGACACCATATATTTT,-,TRBJ1-3,TRBV18,-
CASGGGLGRGSGGQETQYF,TGTGCCAGCGGGGGGGGGCTGGGGAGAGGTAGCGGGGGACAAGAGACCCAGTACTTC,-,TRBJ2-5,TRBV2,TRBD2
CASSLGGVDSEAFF,TGTGCCAGCAGCTTAGGGGGCGTAGATTCTGAAGCTTTCTTT,-,TRBJ1-1,TRBV5-5,TRBD1
CATSSGGTGEETQYF,TGTGCCACCAGCTCGGGGGGGACAGGGGAAGAGACCCAGTACTTC,-,TRBJ2-5,TRBV15,TRBD1
CASSLEGEYGYTF,TGCGCCAGCAGCTTAGAGGGGGAATATGGCTACACCTTC,-,TRBJ1-2,TRBV5-1,-
CASRQPGQGNEQYF,TGTGCCAGCAGACAACCGGGACAGGGTAACGAGCAGTACTTC,-,TRBJ2-7,TRBV16,TRBD1
CASRRRGSNEKLFF,TGTGCCAGCCGCCGAAGGGGATCGAATGAAAAACTGTTTTTT,-,TRBJ1-4,TRBV27,-
CASIPGQPYNEQFF,TGCGCCAGCATCCCGGGACAGCCCTACAATGAGCAGTTCTTC,-,TRBJ2-1,TRBV23-1,TRBD1
CATSDRANQPQHF,TGTGCCACCTCGGACAGGGCGAATCAGCCCCAGCATTTT,-,TRBJ1-5,TRBV19,TRBD1
CASSPPSGRGGSYEQYF,TGTGCCAGCTCACCACCGTCCGGTCGAGGGGGTTCGTACGAGCAGTACTTC,-,TRBJ2-7,TRBV18,-
CATTPGGPLAEQYF,TGTGCCACCACCCCGGGCGGGCCTCTTGCCGAGCAGTACTTC,-,TRBJ2-7,TRBV6-6,-
CASSTTSGESDTQYF,TGTGCCAGCAGCACGACTAGCGGGGAATCAGATACGCAGTATTTT,-,TRBJ2-3,TRBV7-2,TRBD2
CASSSGASTDTQYF,TGTGCCAGCAGCTCAGGGGCCTCCACAGATACGCAGTATTTT,-,TRBJ2-3,TRBV9,-
CASSQDSGQGIYNEQFF,TGCGCCAGCAGCCAAGATTCAGGACAGGGGATATACAATGAGCAGTTCTTC,-,TRBJ2-1,TRBV4-3,TRBD1
CASSDRANSPLHF,TGCGCCAGCAGCGACAGGGCAAATTCACCCCTCCACTTT,once,TRBJ1-6,TRBV23-1,TRBD1